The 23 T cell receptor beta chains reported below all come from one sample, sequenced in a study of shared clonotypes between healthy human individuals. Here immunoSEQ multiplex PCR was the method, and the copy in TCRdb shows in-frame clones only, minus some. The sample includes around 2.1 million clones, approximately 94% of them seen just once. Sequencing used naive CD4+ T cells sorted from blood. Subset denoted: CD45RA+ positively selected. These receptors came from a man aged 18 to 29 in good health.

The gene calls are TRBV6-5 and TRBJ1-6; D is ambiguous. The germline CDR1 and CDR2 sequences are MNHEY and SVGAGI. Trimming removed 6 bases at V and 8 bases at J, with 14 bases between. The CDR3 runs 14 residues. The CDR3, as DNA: TGTGCCAGCAGCCTAGGGTTTCAGGATTCACCCCTCCACTTT. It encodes CASSLGFQDSPLHF.

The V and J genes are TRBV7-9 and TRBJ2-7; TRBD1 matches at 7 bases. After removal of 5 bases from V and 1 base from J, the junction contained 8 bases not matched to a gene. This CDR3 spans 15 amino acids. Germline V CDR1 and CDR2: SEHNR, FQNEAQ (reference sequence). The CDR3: CASSRLRDRSYEQYF. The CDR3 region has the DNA TGTGCCAGCAGCCGCCTCCGGGACAGATCCTACGAGCAGTACTTC.

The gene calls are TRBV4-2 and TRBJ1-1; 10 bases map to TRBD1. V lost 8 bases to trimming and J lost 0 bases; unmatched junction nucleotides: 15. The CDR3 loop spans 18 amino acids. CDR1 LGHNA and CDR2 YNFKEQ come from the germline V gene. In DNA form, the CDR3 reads TGTGCCAGCTCTCAAGGAGGGACAGGGGATAACATGAACACTGAAGCTTTCTTT. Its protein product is CASSQGGTGDNMNTEAFF.

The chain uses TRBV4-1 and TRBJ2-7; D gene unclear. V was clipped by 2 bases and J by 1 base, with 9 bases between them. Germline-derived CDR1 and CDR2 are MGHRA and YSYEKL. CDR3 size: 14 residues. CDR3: CASSQIGRSYEQYF. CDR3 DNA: TGCGCCAGCAGCCAAATTGGACGTTCCTACGAGCAGTACTTC.

The CDR3, as DNA: TGTGCCAGCGGAACTACAGGGGTAAACTATGGCTACACCTTC. Protein product: CASGTTGVNYGYTF. The chain employs TRBV5-4 and TRBJ1-2; 7 bases align to TRBD1. The CDR3 consists of 14 residues. V gave up 7 bases and J gave up 2 bases; unmatched junction bases: 8. In germline, CDR1 is SGHNT, CDR2 YYREEE (reference sequence).

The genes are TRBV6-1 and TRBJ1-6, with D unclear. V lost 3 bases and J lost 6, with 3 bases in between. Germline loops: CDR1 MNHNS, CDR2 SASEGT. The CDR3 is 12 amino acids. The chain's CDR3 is CASSESNSPLHF. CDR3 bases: TGTGCCAGCAGTGAGAGTAATTCACCCCTCCACTTT.

CDR3 coding DNA: TGTGCCAGCAGTTCCGCTCAGGGGACTAATGAAAAACTGTTTTTT. Residues: CASSSAQGTNEKLFF. The V and J genes are TRBV27 and TRBJ1-4, with D perhaps matching TRBD1 (6 bases). V was cut by 4 bases and J by 2 bases, with 11 bases left in between. The CDR3 has 15 residues. Per germline, CDR1 MNHEY and CDR2 SMNVEV (reference sequence).

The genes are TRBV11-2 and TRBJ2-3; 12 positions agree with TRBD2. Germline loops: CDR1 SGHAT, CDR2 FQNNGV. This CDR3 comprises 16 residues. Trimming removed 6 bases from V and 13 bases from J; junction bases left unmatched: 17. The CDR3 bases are TGTGCCAGCAGGAAGATACTAGCGGGAGGTGGCTGGGGGGAGTATTTT. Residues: CASRKILAGGGWGEYF.

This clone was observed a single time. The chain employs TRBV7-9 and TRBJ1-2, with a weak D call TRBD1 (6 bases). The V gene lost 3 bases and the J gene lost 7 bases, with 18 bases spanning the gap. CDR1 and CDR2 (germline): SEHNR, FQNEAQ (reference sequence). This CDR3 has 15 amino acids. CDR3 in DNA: TGTGCCAGCAGCTTTTCGGCAGGGGTGGGGCGTGGCTACACCTTC. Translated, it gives CASSFSAGVGRGYTF.

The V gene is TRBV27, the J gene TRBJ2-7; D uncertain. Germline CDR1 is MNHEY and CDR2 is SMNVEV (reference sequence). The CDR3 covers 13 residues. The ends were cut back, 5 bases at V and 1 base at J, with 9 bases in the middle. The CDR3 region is CASSPYESYEQYF. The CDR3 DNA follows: TGTGCCAGCAGTCCCTATGAGTCCTACGAGCAGTACTTC.

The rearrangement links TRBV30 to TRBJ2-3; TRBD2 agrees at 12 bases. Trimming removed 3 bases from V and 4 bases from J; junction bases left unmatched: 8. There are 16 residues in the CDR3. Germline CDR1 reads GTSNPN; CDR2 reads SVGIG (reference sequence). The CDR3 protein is CAWRQGLAGTADTQYF. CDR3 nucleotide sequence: TGTGCCTGGAGACAAGGACTAGCGGGAACGGCAGATACGCAGTATTTT.

CDR3 bases: TGTGCCAGCAGTCCTATGTTACCCAGCTACGAGCAGTACTTC. Encoded protein: CASSPMLPSYEQYF. The V and J genes are TRBV27 and TRBJ2-7; D ambiguous. The CDR3 is 14 residues long. V shed 5 bases and J shed 3 bases, with 14 bases lying between them. Germline V gives CDR1 MNHEY, CDR2 SMNVEV (reference sequence).

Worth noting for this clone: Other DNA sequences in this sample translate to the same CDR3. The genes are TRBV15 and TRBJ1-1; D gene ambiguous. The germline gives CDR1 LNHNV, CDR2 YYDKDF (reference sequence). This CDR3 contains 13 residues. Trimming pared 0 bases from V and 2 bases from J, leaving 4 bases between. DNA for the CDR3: TGTGCCACCAGCAGAGAACCTAACACTGAAGCTTTCTTT. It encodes CATSREPNTEAFF.

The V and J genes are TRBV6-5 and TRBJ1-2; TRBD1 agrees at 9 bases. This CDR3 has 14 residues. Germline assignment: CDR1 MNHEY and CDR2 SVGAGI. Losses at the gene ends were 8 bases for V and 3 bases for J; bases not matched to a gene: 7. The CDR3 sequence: CASAYGQGYYGYTF. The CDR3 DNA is TGTGCCAGCGCATATGGACAGGGGTACTATGGCTACACCTTC.

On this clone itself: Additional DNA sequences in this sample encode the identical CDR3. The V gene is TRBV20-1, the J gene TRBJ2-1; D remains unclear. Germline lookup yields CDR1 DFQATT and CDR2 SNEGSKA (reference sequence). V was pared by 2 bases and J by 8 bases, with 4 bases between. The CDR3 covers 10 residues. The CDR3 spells CSARRDEQFF. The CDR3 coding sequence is TGCAGTGCTAGAAGGGATGAGCAGTTCTTC.

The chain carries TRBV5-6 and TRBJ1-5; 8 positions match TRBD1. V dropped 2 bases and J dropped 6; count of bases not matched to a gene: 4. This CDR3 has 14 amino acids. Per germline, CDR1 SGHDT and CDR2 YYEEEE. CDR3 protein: CASSFGQGPQPQHF. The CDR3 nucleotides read TGTGCCAGCAGCTTCGGACAGGGACCTCAGCCCCAGCATTTT. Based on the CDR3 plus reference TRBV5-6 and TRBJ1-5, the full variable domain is DAGVTQSPTHLIKTRGQQVTLRCSPKSGHDTVSWYQQALGQGPQFIFQYYEEEERQRGNFPDRFSGHQFPNYSSELNVNALLLGDSALYLCASSFGQGPQPQHFGDGTRLSIL.

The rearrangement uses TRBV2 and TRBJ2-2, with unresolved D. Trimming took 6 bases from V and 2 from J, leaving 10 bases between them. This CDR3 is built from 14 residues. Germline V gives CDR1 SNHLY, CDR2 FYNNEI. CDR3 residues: CASRRPANTGELFF. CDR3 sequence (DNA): TGTGCCAGCAGGAGGCCGGCAAACACCGGGGAGCTGTTTTTT.

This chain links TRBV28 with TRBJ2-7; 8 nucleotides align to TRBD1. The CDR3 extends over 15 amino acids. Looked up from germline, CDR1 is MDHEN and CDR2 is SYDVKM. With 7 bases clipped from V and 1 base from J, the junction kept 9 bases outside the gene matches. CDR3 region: CASTRSRDRSYEQYF. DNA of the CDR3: TGTGCCAGCACCCGTTCCCGGGACAGGTCCTACGAGCAGTACTTC.

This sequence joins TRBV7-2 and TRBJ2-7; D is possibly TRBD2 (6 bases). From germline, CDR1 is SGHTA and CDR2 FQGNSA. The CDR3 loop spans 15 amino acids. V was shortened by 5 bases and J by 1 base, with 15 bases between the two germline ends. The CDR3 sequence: CASSPLPGESYEQYF. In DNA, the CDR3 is TGTGCCAGCAGCCCACTGCCGGGGGAATCCTACGAGCAGTACTTC.

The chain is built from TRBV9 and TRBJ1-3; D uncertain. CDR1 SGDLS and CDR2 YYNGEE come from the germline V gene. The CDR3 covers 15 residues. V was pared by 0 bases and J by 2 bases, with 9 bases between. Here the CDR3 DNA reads TGTGCCAGCAGCGTAGAAAGTTACACTGGAAACACCATATATTTT. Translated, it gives CASSVESYTGNTIYF.

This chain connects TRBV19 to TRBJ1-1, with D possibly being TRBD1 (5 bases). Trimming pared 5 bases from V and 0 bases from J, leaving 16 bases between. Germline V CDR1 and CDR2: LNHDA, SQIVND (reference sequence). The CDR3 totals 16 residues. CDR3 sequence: CASSSRVGPMNTEAFF. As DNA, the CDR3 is TGTGCCAGTAGTTCCAGGGTAGGCCCCATGAACACTGAAGCTTTCTTT.

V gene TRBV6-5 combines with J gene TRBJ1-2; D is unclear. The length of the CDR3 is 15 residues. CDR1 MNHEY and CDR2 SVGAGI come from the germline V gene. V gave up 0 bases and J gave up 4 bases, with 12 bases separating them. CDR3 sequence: CASSYSTLGSYGYTF. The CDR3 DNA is TGTGCCAGCAGTTACTCGACTCTGGGATCCTATGGCTACACCTTC.

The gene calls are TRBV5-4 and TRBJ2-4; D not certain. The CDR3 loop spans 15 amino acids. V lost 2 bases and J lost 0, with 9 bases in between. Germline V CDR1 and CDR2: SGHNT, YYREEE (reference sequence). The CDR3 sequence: CASSLGSVAKNIQYF. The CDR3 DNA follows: TGTGCCAGCAGCTTAGGGTCCGTAGCCAAAAACATTCAGTACTTC. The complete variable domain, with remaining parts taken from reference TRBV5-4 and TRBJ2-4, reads ETGVTQSPTHLIKTRGQQVTLRCSSQSGHNTVSWYQQALGQGPQFIFQYYREEENGRGNFPPRFSGLQFPNYSSELNVNALELDDSALYLCASSLGSVAKNIQYFGAGTRLSVL.